What follows are 8 T cell receptor beta chains derived from one specimen sequenced in a study of high-grade serous ovarian cancer treatment subgroups. Clones were read by immunoSEQ multiplex PCR, and TCRdb kept only the in-frame ones, dropping some. In the table there are some 12,000 clones, roughly four fifths of which are singletons. The tumor samples were collected prior to definitive surgery or chemotherapy. Specimen: tumor tissue. These receptors were obtained from a human donor with high-grade serous ovarian cancer.

V usage is TRBV7-9 and J usage is TRBJ2-1; TRBD1 agrees at 10 bases. Germline V gene sequence: CDR1 SEHNR, CDR2 FQNEAQ (reference sequence). The CDR3 totals 18 residues. The trim removed 4 bases at V and 4 bases at J, leaving 13 bases unmatched. As DNA, the CDR3 is TGTGCCAGCAGCTGGCCGGGACAGGGGAAGGGGGATTACAATGAGCAGTTCTTC. The encoded protein is CASSWPGQGKGDYNEQFF.

J is TRBJ1-1 and V is TRBV5-4, with TRBD1 as a possible D gene (6 bases). Germline V gene sequence: CDR1 SGHNT, CDR2 YYREEE (reference sequence). V was trimmed by 2 bases and J by 1 base, leaving 9 bases between them. This CDR3 has 14 amino acids. CDR3 sequence: CASSFSQGNTEAFF. CDR3 coding DNA: TGTGCCAGCAGCTTCTCACAGGGGAACACTGAAGCTTTCTTT.

The V gene is TRBV11-3, the J gene TRBJ2-1; D is perhaps TRBD2 (5 bases). Germline lookup yields CDR1 SGHNT and CDR2 YENEEA. There are 13 residues in the CDR3. The V end was cut by 5 bases, the J end by 9 bases, with 14 bases between. The CDR3 sequence: CASSPRTGTEQFF. The CDR3 nucleotides read TGTGCCAGCAGCCCTAGGACTGGTACTGAGCAGTTCTTC.

This clone was detected only once. The chain has TRBV5-6 and TRBJ1-5, with D perhaps matching TRBD1 (5 bases). The CDR3 is made up of 15 amino acids. V lost 2 bases and J 0 bases, leaving 9 bases between the germline ends. The germline gives CDR1 SGHDT, CDR2 YYEEEE. CDR3 nucleotide sequence: TGTGCCAGCAGCTTCGGGGGATATAGCAATCAGCCCCAGCATTTT. Its protein product is CASSFGGYSNQPQHF.

The chain joins TRBV13 to TRBJ2-3; maybe TRBD2 (6 bases). The V end lost 5 bases, the J end lost 8 bases, and 8 bases lay between the germline ends. Germline V gene data show CDR1 as PRHDT and CDR2 as FYEKMQ (reference sequence). This CDR3 is 11 amino acids long. The CDR3 sequence is CASSPGGTQYF. The DNA for the CDR3 is TGTGCCAGCAGCCCCGGGGGTACGCAGTATTTT.

The CDR3 sequence: CATSRTVSGSSSYEQYF. The CDR3 nucleotides read TGTGCCACCAGCAGAACAGTTAGCGGGTCTAGCTCCTACGAGCAGTACTTC. The chain combines TRBV15 with TRBJ2-7; 7 nucleotides agree with TRBD2. Germline trimming cut 2 bases from V and 0 bases from J; bases unmatched to any gene: 10. Germline loops: CDR1 LNHNV, CDR2 YYDKDF (reference sequence). This CDR3 has 17 residues.

The V call is TRBV7-2, the J call TRBJ2-2, with D tentatively TRBD2 (6 bases). The CDR3 has 13 amino acids. The germline V and J ends were trimmed by 5 bases and 4 bases, with 8 bases remaining between them. Germline V lookup: CDR1 SGHTA, CDR2 FQGNSA. DNA for the CDR3: TGTGCCAGCAGCCCCGGGGGCACCGGGGAGCTGTTTTTT. Translating gives CASSPGGTGELFF.

The chain has TRBV5-6 and TRBJ1-3; 9 bases map to TRBD1. CDR1 is SGHDT and CDR2 is YYEEEE in the germline V gene. Unmatched junction bases numbered 5, after V lost 4 bases and J lost 0 bases. This CDR3 region has 16 residues. In DNA, the CDR3 is TGTGCCAGCAGCCTGACAGGGGGTGGCTCTGGAAACACCATATATTTT. It specifies CASSLTGGGSGNTIYF.